This T cell receptor beta chain was identified during a study of T cells after yellow fever vaccination. The germline CDR1 and CDR2 sequences are MNHEY and SMNVEV (reference sequence). The CDR3 is 20 amino acids. The ends lost 0 bases at V and 5 bases at J; junction bases unmatched: 19. Overall study findings and caveats: Booster samples showed a return of most primary-vaccination clones (around 96% CD4, 70% to 90% CD8). Although the secondary response was weaker, it peaked faster, at day 5 versus 15.

A universal primer site and UMIs were added as TCR cDNA was made by 5'RACE template switching. Each CDR3 protein is one row after TCRdb ran MiXCR on the 5' RACE reads. The top ten hold 0.4% to 0.65% of the sample, which has approximately 300,000 distinct CDR3 sequences, 10% to 15% seen once. Details on this clonotype: Its antigen is undetermined.

This clonotype originated in a man aged 25-40 years who received the YFV17D yellow fever vaccine. The chain recombines TRBV27 with TRBJ2-5, with 9 bases lining up with TRBD1. The source was CD4+ T cells sorted from PBMCs, collected 45 days after the yellow fever booster vaccination. The CDR3 nucleotides read TGTGCCAGCAGTTTATCACGCTTCACCTCCGGGACAGGGACGTATGAGACCCAGTACTTC. Encoded protein: CASSLSRFTSGTGTYETQYF.